Listed below are T cell receptor beta chains from one sample, sequenced in a study of T-cell reconstitution after alpha-beta-depleted transplantation in children. TCRdb used MiXCR to reprocess the PCR reads, holding one entry per CDR3 protein. The data hold more than 150,000 distinct CDR3 sequences, with roughly 7.5% observed a single time. The material was PBMCs from the stem cell graft donor, obtained from the stem cell graft. These TCRs come from a human donor who donated a stem cell graft to a child with Wiskott-Aldrich syndrome. Each CDR3 is given with its conserved first and last residue. The order of the fields is V gene, clone size, J gene, CDR3 protein. Only part of the rows carry a size: once, few, many, or a class if the clone is expanded.

V: TRBV6-1; size: many; J: TRBJ2-2; CDR3: CASTVELRTGELFF
V: TRBV5-6; size: many; J: TRBJ2-4; CDR3: CASSLAGRLAKNIQYF
V: TRBV12-3/TRBV12-4; size: many; J: TRBJ2-1; CDR3: CASSFVSGGSYNEQFF
V: TRBV30; size: many; J: TRBJ2-7; CDR3: CAWSVHVPYEQYF
V: TRBV5-5; size: few; J: TRBJ1-2; CDR3: CASSISGDLYGYTF
V: TRBV2; size: NA; J: TRBJ1-2; CDR3: CASSETGSGGYTF
V: TRBV5-1; size: NA; J: TRBJ2-7; CDR3: CASSFGTGDYEQYF
V: TRBV20-1; size: once; J: TRBJ1-5; CDR3: CSASPGVRNQPQHF
V: TRBV12-3/TRBV12-4; size: many; J: TRBJ2-1; CDR3: CASSLWGGGQRANEQFF
V: TRBV4-2; size: NA; J: TRBJ2-1; CDR3: CAMGPGVSYNEQFF
V: TRBV12-3/TRBV12-4; size: many; J: TRBJ2-7; CDR3: CASSLTGSWGEQYF
V: TRBV5-6; size: NA; J: TRBJ2-2; CDR3: CTSSLETGELFF
V: TRBV7-9; size: many; J: TRBJ2-2; CDR3: CASRIAGVGTGELFF
V: TRBV6-1; size: few; J: TRBJ1-6; CDR3: CASGVRDRDNSPLHF
V: TRBV7-2; size: many; J: TRBJ2-2; CDR3: CASRFESNTGELFF
V: TRBV5-1; size: many; J: TRBJ2-5; CDR3: CASSLGQRGGEETQYF
V: TRBV5-1; size: NA; J: TRBJ2-5; CDR3: CASSLVSRRTQYF
V: TRBV5-1; size: many; J: TRBJ2-7; CDR3: CASSLGPPSSYEQYF
V: TRBV12-3/TRBV12-4; size: NA; J: TRBJ1-5; CDR3: CASSLRRTGNQPQHF
V: TRBV7-2; size: many; J: TRBJ2-1; CDR3: CASSLGAYNEQFF
V: TRBV5-1; size: many; J: TRBJ2-2; CDR3: CASSTARGTSGFQYVGELFF
V: TRBV7-9; size: few; J: TRBJ2-7; CDR3: CASSPGTSWYEQYF
V: TRBV5-5; size: many; J: TRBJ1-4; CDR3: CASSLASYDNEKLFF
V: TRBV5-6; size: many; J: TRBJ1-2; CDR3: CASSSDPSGYGYTF
V: TRBV20-1; size: many; J: TRBJ2-7; CDR3: CSAPEQGRDEQYF
V: TRBV20-1; size: many; J: TRBJ2-7; CDR3: CSAQQGLYEQYF
V: TRBV12-3/TRBV12-4; size: many; J: TRBJ2-7; CDR3: CASSREGSSYEQYF
V: TRBV28; size: few; J: TRBJ1-2; CDR3: CASSLIGGASLSYGYTF
V: TRBV12-3/TRBV12-4; size: few; J: TRBJ2-7; CDR3: CASSLRLAGPVGEQYF
V: TRBV19; size: many; J: TRBJ2-7; CDR3: CASSIDRTGGDEQYF
V: TRBV5-6; size: many; J: TRBJ2-1; CDR3: CASSGVKGAAYNEQFF
V: TRBV7-2; size: many; J: TRBJ2-1; CDR3: CASSPLRPYNEQFF
V: TRBV10-2; size: many; J: TRBJ2-5; CDR3: CASLGPTGKGNQETQYF
V: TRBV6-5; size: many; J: TRBJ1-1; CDR3: CASSTRTGGSTEAFF
V: TRBV6-2/TRBV6-3; size: many; J: TRBJ2-7; CDR3: CASSYFDEQYF
V: TRBV4-2; size: many; J: TRBJ1-1; CDR3: CASRTGTTNTEAFF
V: TRBV7-6; size: NA; J: TRBJ2-2; CDR3: CASSGPTGPGTGELFF
V: TRBV5-5; size: NA; J: TRBJ1-5; CDR3: CASSYDRDNQPQHF
V: TRBV12-3/TRBV12-4; size: many; J: TRBJ2-7; CDR3: CASSFRGGTYEQYF
V: TRBV5-4; size: many; J: TRBJ2-3; CDR3: CASNRRVAGGPDTQYF
V: TRBV19; size: few; J: TRBJ2-7; CDR3: CASSAGRTYEQYF
V: TRBV18; size: NA; J: TRBJ1-5; CDR3: CASSPPYAADQPQHF
V: TRBV15; size: many; J: TRBJ2-7; CDR3: CATSNRGYEQYF
V: TRBV4-3; size: many; J: TRBJ2-7; CDR3: CASSLNELAGEDHEQYF
V: TRBV6-5; size: NA; J: TRBJ1-2; CDR3: CASSYSPEAVRIYGYTF
V: TRBV6-2/TRBV6-3; size: few; J: TRBJ2-1; CDR3: CASSYPGTRTYNEQFF
V: TRBV28; size: many; J: TRBJ1-2; CDR3: CASSFGGVDNYGYTF
V: TRBV4-1; size: many; J: TRBJ2-1; CDR3: CASSQERRGGLEQFF
V: TRBV5-7; size: few; J: TRBJ1-2; CDR3: CASSSGTDGYTF
V: TRBV20-1; size: many; J: TRBJ2-7; CDR3: CSASHRSYEQYF
V: TRBV12-3/TRBV12-4; size: many; J: TRBJ2-1; CDR3: CASSLAWRGGINEQFF
V: TRBV20-1; size: many; J: TRBJ2-1; CDR3: CSAWGESSYNEQFF
V: TRBV7-2; size: NA; J: TRBJ2-7; CDR3: CASTPGPFGSYEQYF
V: TRBV5-4; size: few; J: TRBJ2-1; CDR3: CASSRSLDNEQFF